Below, 14 T cell receptor beta chains from the same sample are listed, as sequenced in a study of T cells expressing NK-cell markers. Using the 5' RACE reads, TCRdb records one entry per CDR3 protein without DNA. This table lists 400,000 to 450,000 distinct CDR3 sequences. The sequenced sample consisted of blood T cells: a sorted CD56 or NKG2C T cell subset, CD4+ or CD8+ T cells, or bulk PBMC T cells (not recorded which). The receptors originated from a woman between 18 and 75 years old in good health.

The V and J genes are TRBV15 and TRBJ2-3; TCRdb gives TRBD1 as the D gene, but with no DNA this cannot be confirmed. Germline V gene lookup returns CDR1 LNHNV and CDR2 YYDKDF (reference sequence). The CDR3 spans 16 residues. The CDR3 here is CATSRSAGTPTDTQYF. The variable domain in full, with the rest retrieved from reference TRBV15 and TRBJ2-3, is DAMVIQNPRYQVTQFGKPVTLSCSQTLNHNVMYWYQQKSSQAPKLLFHYYDKDFNNEADTPDNFQSRRPNTSFCFLDIRSPGLGDTAMYLCATSRSAGTPTDTQYFGPGTRLTVL.

The chain carries TRBV29-1 and TRBJ2-7; as DNA is missing, the TRBD2 call by TCRdb cannot be tested. The CDR3 has 13 amino acids. Looked up from germline, CDR1 is SQVTM and CDR2 is ANQGSEA. The CDR3 spells CSVLAGASPEQYF.

The chain joins TRBV4-1 to TRBJ2-2. CDR1 and CDR2 from the germline V gene are MGHRA and YSYEKL. The CDR3 loop spans 13 amino acids. This CDR3 reads CASSGVNTGELFF.

The rearrangement joins TRBV6-2 or TRBV6-3 to TRBJ1-1. There are 12 residues in the CDR3. Looked up from germline, CDR1 is MNHEY and CDR2 is SVGEGT. The CDR3 loop is CASKKGNTEAFF.

The rearrangement links TRBV18 to TRBJ1-4. Germline lookup yields CDR1 KGHSH and CDR2 LQKENI. The CDR3 extends over 15 amino acids. CDR3 in amino acids: CASSPPRQGGEKLFF.

V gene TRBV5-1 combines with J gene TRBJ1-5; checking the TCRdb D call of TRBD1 is not possible without DNA. Germline loops: CDR1 SGHRS, CDR2 YFSETQ. CDR3 length: 15 amino acids. CDR3 in amino acids: CASSLGDGLDQPQHF.

The chain uses TRBV5-4 and TRBJ1-1; the TCRdb call, TRBD1, lacks DNA for checking. This CDR3 spans 14 amino acids. Germline V lookup: CDR1 SGHNT, CDR2 YYREEE (reference sequence). The CDR3 spells CASSWRTVRTEAFF.

The chain recombines TRBV7-8 with TRBJ1-3; the TCRdb call, TRBD1, lacks DNA for checking. The germline gives CDR1 SGHVS, CDR2 FQNEAQ. The CDR3 sequence is 14 residues long. CDR3 sequence reads: CASSSDRGKNTIYF. Supplemented by reference TRBV7-8 and TRBJ1-3, the full variable domain reads GAGVSQSPRYKVAKRGQDVALRCDPISGHVSLFWYQQALGQGPEFLTYFQNEAQLDKSGLPSDRFFAERPEGSVSTLKIQRTQQEDSAVYLCASSSDRGKNTIYFGEGSWLTVV.

This chain connects TRBV9 to TRBJ2-5; the D call from TCRdb, TRBD1, cannot be confirmed without DNA. This CDR3 is 14 amino acids long. CDR1 is SGDLS, CDR2 YYNGEE, per germline. The CDR3 here is CASSVGQGEETQYF.

This rearrangement joins TRBV20-1 to TRBJ2-3; TCRdb designates TRBD2, a call that cannot be tested without DNA. Germline V lookup: CDR1 DFQATT, CDR2 SNEGSKA (reference sequence). This CDR3 contains 14 residues. This CDR3 reads CSALLAGGVDTQYF.

The rearrangement uses TRBV5-6 and TRBJ2-5. The CDR3 is 16 amino acids. CDR1 is SGHDT and CDR2 is YYEEEE in the germline V gene. CDR3 residues: CASSHGTGRYLETQYF.

The chain carries TRBV10-3 and TRBJ1-4; checking the TCRdb D call of TRBD1 is not possible without DNA. CDR1 and CDR2 from the germline V gene are ENHRY and SYGVKD. The CDR3 loop spans 16 amino acids. This CDR3 is CAISVLPGQSDEKLFF.

V and J are TRBV15 and TRBJ1-4. The CDR3 loop spans 18 amino acids. Germline CDR1 is LNHNV and CDR2 is YYDKDF (reference sequence). CDR3 in amino acids: CATSRYLGQVATNEKLFF.

This chain joins TRBV7-3 and TRBJ2-3; the TCRdb D gene call, TRBD1, has no DNA to confirm it. Germline loops: CDR1 SGHTA, CDR2 FQGTGA. The length of the CDR3 is 15 residues. The CDR3 loop reads CASSPIRGGTDTQYF.